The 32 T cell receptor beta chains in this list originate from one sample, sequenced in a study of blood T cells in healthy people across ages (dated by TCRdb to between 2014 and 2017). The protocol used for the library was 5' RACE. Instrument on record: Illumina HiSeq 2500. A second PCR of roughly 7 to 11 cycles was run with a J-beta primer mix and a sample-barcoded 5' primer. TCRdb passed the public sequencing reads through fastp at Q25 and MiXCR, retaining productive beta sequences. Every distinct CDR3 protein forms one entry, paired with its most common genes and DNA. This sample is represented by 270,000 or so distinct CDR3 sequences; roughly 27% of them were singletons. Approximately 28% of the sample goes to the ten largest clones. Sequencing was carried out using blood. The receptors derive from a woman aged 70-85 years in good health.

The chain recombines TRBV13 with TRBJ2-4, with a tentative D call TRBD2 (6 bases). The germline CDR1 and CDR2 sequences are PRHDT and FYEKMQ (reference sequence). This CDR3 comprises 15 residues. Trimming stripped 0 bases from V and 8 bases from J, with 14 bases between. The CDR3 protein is CASSLGRGSGDIQYF. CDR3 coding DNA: TGTGCCAGCAGCTTAGGCCGGGGTAGCGGTGACATTCAGTACTTC. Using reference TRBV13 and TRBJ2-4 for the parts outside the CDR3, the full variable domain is AAGVIQSPRHLIKEKRETATLKCYPIPRHDTVYWYQQGPGQDPQFLISFYEKMQSDKGSIPDRFSAQQFSDYHSELNMSSLELGDSALYFCASSLGRGSGDIQYFGAGTRLSVL.

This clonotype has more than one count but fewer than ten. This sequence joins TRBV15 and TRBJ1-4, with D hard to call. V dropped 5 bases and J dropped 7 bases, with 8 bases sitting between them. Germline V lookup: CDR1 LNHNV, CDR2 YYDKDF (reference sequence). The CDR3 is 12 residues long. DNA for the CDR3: TGTGCCACCAGCCGCTTACGTGAAAAACTGTTTTTT. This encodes CATSRLREKLFF.

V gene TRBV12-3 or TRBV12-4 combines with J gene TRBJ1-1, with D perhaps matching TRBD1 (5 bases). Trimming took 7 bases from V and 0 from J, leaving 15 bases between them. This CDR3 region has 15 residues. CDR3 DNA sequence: TGTGCCAGCAACTCGGGACGTCGGATGAACACTGAAGCTTTCTTT. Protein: CASNSGRRMNTEAFF.

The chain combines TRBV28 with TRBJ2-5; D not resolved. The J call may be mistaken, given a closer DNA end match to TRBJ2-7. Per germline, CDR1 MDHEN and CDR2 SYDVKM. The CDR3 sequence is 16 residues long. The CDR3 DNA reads TGTGCCAGCAGTCCGCGAAAACTATCCAGAAGCCACGAGCAGTACTTC. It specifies CASSPRKLSRSHEQYF.

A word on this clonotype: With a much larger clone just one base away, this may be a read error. The CDR3 here is CASSFGTGYEQYF. The CDR3 DNA reads as TGTGCCAGCAGCTTCGGGACAGGGTACGAGCAGTACTTC. The chain joins TRBV7-6 to TRBJ2-7; 9 bases fit TRBD1. CDR1 is SGHVS and CDR2 is FNYEAQ in the germline V gene. This CDR3 is 13 amino acids long. The trim removed 3 bases at V and 4 bases at J, leaving 1 base unmatched.

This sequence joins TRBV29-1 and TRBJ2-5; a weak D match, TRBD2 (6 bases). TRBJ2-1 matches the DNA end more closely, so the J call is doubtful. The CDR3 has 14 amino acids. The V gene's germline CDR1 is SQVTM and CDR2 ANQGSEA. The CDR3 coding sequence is TGCAGCGTTGAAAGGGGCGGGAAAGGCAATGAGCAGTTCTTC. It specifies CSVERGGKGNEQFF.

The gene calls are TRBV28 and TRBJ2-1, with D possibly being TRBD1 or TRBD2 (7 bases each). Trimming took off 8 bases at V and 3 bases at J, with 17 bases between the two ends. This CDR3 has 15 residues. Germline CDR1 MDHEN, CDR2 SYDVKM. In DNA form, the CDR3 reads TGTGCCAGCGAGACAGGGACTAAGGTCTACAATGAGCAGTTCTTC. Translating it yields CASETGTKVYNEQFF.

The CDR3, as DNA: TGTGCCAGCAGTTACTCGAAATCCAGGGGACAGGGGTCATTGGAGACCCAGTACTTC. This encodes CASSYSKSRGQGSLETQYF. The V gene is TRBV6-5, the J gene TRBJ2-5; 10 bases match TRBD1. This CDR3 has 19 residues. The V segment lost 0 bases and the J segment 5 bases; nucleotides outside the gene matches: 15. CDR1 is MNHEY, CDR2 SVGAGI, per germline.

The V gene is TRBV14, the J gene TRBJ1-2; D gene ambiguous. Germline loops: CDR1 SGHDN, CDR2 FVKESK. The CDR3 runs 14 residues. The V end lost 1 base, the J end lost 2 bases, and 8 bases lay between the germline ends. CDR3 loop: CASSQGPVNYGYTF. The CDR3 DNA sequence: TGTGCCAGCAGCCAAGGACCGGTAAACTATGGCTACACCTTC.

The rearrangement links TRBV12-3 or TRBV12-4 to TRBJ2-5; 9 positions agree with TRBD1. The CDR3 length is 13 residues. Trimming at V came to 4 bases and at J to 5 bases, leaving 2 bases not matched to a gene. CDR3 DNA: TGTGCCAGCAGTTACAGGGGGCTTGAGACCCAGTACTTC. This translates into CASSYRGLETQYF.

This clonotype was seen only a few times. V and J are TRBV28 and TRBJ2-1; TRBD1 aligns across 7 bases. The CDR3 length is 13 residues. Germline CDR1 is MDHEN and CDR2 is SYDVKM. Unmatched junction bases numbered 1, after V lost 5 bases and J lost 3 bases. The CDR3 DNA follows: TGTGCCAGCAGTGGGGACAGCTACAATGAGCAGTTCTTC. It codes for CASSGDSYNEQFF.

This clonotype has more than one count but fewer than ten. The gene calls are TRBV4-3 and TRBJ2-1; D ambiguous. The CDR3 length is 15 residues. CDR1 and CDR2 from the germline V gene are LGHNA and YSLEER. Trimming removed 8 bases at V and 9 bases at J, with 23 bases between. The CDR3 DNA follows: TGCGCCAGCGCACAAGACAAAGACATGGGCCTTGAGCAGTTCTTC. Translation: CASAQDKDMGLEQFF.

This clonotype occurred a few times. The CDR3 loop is CASSGMDRGLDQPQHF. The CDR3 DNA follows: TGTGCCAGCAGTGGTATGGACAGGGGGCTCGATCAGCCCCAGCATTTT. This sequence joins TRBV2 and TRBJ1-5; 11 nucleotides match TRBD1. From germline, CDR1 is SNHLY and CDR2 FYNNEI. This CDR3 has 16 residues. After removal of 4 bases from V and 5 bases from J, the junction contained 7 bases not matched to a gene.

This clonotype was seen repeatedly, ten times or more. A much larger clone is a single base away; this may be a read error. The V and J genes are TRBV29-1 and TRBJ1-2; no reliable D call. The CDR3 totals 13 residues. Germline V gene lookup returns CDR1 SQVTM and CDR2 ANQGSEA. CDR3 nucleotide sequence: TGCAGCGTTGACCGGGGAATAGCAAATGGCTACGCCTTC. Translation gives CSVDRGIANGYAF.

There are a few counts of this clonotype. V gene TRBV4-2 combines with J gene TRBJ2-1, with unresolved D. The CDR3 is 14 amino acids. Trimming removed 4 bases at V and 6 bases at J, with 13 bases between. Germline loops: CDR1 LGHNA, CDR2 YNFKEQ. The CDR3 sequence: CASSRDPPPNEQFF. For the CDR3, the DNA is TGTGCCAGCAGCCGGGATCCGCCCCCCAATGAGCAGTTCTTC.

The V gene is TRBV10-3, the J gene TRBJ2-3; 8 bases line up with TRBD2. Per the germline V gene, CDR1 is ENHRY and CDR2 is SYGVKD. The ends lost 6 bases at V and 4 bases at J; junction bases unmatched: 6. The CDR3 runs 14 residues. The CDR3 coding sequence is TGTGCCATCAGGCCTGGCGGGGGGCCAGATACGCAGTATTTT. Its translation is CAIRPGGGPDTQYF.

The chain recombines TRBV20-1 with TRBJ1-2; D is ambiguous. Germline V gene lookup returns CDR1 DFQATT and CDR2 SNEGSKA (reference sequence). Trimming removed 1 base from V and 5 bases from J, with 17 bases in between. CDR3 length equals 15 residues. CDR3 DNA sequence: TGCAGTGCTAGAGTCCTAGGAGGGAACAATTATGGCTACACCTTC. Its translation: CSARVLGGNNYGYTF.

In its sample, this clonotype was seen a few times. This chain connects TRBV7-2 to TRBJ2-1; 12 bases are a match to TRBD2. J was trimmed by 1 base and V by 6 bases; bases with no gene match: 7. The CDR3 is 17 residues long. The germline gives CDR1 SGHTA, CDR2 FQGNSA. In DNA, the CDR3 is TGTGCCAGCAGTAAACAGACTAGCGGGAGATCCTACAATGAGCAGTTCTTC. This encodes CASSKQTSGRSYNEQFF.

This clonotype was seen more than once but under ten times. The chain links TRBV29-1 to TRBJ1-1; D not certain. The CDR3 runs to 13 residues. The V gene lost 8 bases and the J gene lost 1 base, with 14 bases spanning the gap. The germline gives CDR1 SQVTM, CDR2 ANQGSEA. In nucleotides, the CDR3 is TGCAGCTTAAGGAGAAGTAGGAACACTGAAGCTTTCTTT. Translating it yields CSLRRSRNTEAFF.

The CDR3: CSAKMGLGNEQFF. Here the CDR3 DNA reads TGCAGTGCTAAGATGGGACTAGGGAATGAGCAGTTCTTC. The V and J genes are TRBV20-1 and TRBJ2-1; TRBD2 aligns across 8 bases. V lost 4 bases, J lost 7 bases, and 6 bases stayed unmatched. The CDR3 spans 13 residues. CDR1 and CDR2 (germline): DFQATT, SNEGSKA (reference sequence).

CDR3 DNA: TGTGCCAGCGCCCGGTTTATGGACGAGACCCAGTACTTC. Protein: CASARFMDETQYF. This sequence joins TRBV7-2 and TRBJ2-5; no firm D call. V lost 8 bases, J lost 5 bases, and 15 bases lay in between. The CDR3 totals 13 residues. Germline V CDR1 and CDR2: SGHTA, FQGNSA.

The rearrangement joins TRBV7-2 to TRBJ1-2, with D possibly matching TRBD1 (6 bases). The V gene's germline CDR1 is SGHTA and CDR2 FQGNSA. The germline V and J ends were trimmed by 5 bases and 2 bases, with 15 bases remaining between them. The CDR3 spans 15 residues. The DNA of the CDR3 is TGTGCCAGCAGCACCTGGGTCACAGGGAACTATGGCTACACCTTC. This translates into CASSTWVTGNYGYTF.

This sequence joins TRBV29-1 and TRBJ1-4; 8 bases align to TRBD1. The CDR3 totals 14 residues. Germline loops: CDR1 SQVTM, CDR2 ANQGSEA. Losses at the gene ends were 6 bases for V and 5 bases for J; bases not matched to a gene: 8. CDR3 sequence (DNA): TGCAGCGTCGTCCTACGACAGGGGAATGAAAAACTGTTTTTT. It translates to CSVVLRQGNEKLFF.

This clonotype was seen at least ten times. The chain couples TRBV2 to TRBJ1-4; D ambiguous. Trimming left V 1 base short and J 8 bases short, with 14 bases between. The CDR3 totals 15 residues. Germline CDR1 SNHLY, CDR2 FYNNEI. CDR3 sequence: CASSEGSVGVEKLFF. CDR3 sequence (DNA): TGTGCCAGCAGTGAAGGGTCGGTCGGGGTGGAAAAACTGTTTTTT.

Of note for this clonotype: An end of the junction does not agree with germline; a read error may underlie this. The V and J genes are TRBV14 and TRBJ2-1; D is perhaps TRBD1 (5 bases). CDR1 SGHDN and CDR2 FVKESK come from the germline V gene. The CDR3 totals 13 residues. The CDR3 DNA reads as TGTGTCAGCAGCTTTGGGGCGCCTAGTGAGCAGTTCTTC. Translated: CVSSFGAPSEQFF.

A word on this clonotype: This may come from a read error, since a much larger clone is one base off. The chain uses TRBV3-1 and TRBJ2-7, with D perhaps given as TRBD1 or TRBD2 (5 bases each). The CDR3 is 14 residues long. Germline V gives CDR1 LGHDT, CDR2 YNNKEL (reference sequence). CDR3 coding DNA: TGTGCCGGCAGCCAAAGGGACGGTTCCTACGAGCAGTACTTC. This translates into CAGSQRDGSYEQYF.

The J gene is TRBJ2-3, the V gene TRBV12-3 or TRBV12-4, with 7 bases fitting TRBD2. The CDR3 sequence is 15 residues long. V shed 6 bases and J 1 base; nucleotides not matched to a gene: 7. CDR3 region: CASRPGLDRTDTQYF. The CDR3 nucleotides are TGTGCCAGCAGACCCGGACTAGACCGCACAGATACGCAGTATTTT.

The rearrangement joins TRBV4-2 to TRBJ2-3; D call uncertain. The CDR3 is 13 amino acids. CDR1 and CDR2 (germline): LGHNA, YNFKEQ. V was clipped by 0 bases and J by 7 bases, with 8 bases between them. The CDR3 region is CASSQDDVNTQYF. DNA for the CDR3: TGTGCCAGCAGCCAAGACGATGTGAATACGCAGTATTTT.

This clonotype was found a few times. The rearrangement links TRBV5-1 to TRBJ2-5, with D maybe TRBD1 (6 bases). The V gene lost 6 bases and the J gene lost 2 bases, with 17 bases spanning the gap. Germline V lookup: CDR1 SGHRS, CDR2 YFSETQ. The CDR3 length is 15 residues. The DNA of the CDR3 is TGCGCCAGCACCCGGGACACCGGGGAACAAGAGACCCAGTACTTC. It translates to CASTRDTGEQETQYF.

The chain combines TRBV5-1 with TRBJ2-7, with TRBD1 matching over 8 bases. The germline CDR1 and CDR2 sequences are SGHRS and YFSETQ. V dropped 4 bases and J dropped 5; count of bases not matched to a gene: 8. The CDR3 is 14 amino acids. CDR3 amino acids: CASSERQGYHEQYF. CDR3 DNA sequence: TGCGCCAGCAGCGAAAGACAGGGGTACCACGAGCAGTACTTC.

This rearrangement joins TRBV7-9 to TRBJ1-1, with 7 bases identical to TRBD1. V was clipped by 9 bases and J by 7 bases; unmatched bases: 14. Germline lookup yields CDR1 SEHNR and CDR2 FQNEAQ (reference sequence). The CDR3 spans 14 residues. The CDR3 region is CASIAQGDRVEAFF. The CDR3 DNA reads TGTGCCAGTATAGCCCAAGGGGACAGAGTTGAAGCTTTCTTT.

CDR3 DNA sequence: TGCAGTGCTAGAGATGCGGGGGACGGAGGCCAAGAGACCCAGTACTTC. It specifies CSARDAGDGGQETQYF. The chain links TRBV20-1 to TRBJ2-7; 7 nucleotides match TRBD2. The J call is in doubt because the DNA end fits TRBJ2-5 better. Germline assignment: CDR1 DFQATT and CDR2 SNEGSKA (reference sequence). This CDR3 region has 16 residues.